This TCR beta chain appears in the sequencing data of a study of blood T cell repertoires in COVID-19. As for the study in general: COVID-19 samples, acute and convalescent, were from the United States, Italy and Spain.

As processed by the authors: Estimates of nucleated cell counts were drawn from the amplification of reference gene primers. Method: immunoSEQ multiplex PCR; TCRdb's copy keeps in-frame clones and lacks some. That table furnishes V, J and clone size, whereas the DNA furnished D and trimming. The profile shows 150,000 to 200,000 clones, about nine tenths of them singletons. The TCR was taken from a woman aged 50 to 60 with acute or convalescent COVID-19. Sequencing was done on a sample of peripheral blood.

The CDR3 is CASSYGLAGDQETQYF. The CDR3 DNA reads as TGTGCCAGCAGTTACGGACTAGCGGGGGACCAAGAGACCCAGTACTTC. The rearrangement uses TRBV6-5 and TRBJ2-5, with 13 bases identical to TRBD2. V was clipped by 2 bases and J by 0 bases; unmatched bases: 0. CDR1 MNHEY and CDR2 SVGAGI come from the germline V gene. The CDR3 is 16 residues long.